This T cell receptor (beta chain) was captured by sequencing in a study of T cell repertoires in cytomegalovirus infection. Study as a whole: An indication of both CMV infection and matching HLA type came from public TCR beta signatures.

A remark on this clonotype: The antigen remains undetermined.

V gave up 9 bases and J gave up 2 bases; unmatched junction bases: 3. This CDR3 has 13 amino acids. Per the germline V gene, CDR1 is LNHDA and CDR2 is SQIVND (reference sequence). Using its own MiXCR run on the reads, TCRdb lists one record per CDR3 protein. The sample has 250,000 to 400,000 distinct CDR3 sequences, 20% to 25% seen once. The rearrangement joins TRBV19 to TRBJ2-2, with 7 bases fitting TRBD2. This receptor was obtained from a human donor in good health (CMV status not recorded). Some clones in this sample may be carry-over from other donors' samples. The sample was cultured PBMCs, taken from culture after CMV antigen stimulation. CDR3 nucleotides: TGTGCCAGCAGGGACTACAACACCGGGGAGCTGTTTTTT. It translates to CASRDYNTGELFF.